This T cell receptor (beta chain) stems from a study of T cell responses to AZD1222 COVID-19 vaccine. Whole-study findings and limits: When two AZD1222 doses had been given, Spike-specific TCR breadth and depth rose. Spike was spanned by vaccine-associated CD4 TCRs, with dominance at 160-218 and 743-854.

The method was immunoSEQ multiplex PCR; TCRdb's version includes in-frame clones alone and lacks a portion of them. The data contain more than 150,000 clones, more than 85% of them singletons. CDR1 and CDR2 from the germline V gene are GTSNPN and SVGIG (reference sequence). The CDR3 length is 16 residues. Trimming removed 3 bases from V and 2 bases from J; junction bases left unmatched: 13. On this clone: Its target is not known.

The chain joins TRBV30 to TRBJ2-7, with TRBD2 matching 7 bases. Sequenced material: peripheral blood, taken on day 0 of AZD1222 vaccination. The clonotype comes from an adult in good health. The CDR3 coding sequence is TGTGCCTGGAGCCCTCATATCGCGGGGGTAACCTACGAGCAGTACTTC. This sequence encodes CAWSPHIAGVTYEQYF.